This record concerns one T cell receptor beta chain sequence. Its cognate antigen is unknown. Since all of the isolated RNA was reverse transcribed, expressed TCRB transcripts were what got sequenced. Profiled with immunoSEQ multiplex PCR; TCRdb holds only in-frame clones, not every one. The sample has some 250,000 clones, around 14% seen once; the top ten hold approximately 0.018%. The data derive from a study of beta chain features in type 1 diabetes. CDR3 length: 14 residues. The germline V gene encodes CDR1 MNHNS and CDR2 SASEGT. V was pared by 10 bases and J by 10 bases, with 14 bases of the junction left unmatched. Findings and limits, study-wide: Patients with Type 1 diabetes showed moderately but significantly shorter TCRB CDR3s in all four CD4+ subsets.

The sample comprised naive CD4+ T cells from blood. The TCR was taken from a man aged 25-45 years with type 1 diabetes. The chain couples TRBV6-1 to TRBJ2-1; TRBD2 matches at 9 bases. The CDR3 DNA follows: TGTGCCACGGCTTTGGCGGGAGGGAGGAGGGAGCAGTTCTTC. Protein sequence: CATALAGGRREQFF.